The 9 T cell receptor beta chains in this list originate from one sample, sequenced in a study of vaccination and CD4 T cells after COVID-19. Antigens for these TCRs are unknown. Treatment defined: approximately nine-day PBMC culture with coronavirus spike peptide pools or control peptides (ViraFEST assay). Cultured CD4+ T-cell DNA underwent Oncomine TCR Beta short-read sequencing. TCRdb re-derived calls from the PCR reads in MiXCR, one entry per CDR3 protein. This sample has thousands of distinct CDR3 sequences, with 34% found just once. The starting material was CD4+ T cells from blood, cultured in vitro, obtained after SARS-CoV-2 vaccination. The receptors were sampled from a human donor who had recovered from COVID-19.

The J gene is TRBJ2-1, the V gene TRBV11-3; no reliable D call. Trimming left V 2 bases short and J 8 bases short, with 16 bases between. From germline, CDR1 is SGHNT and CDR2 YENEEA. CDR3 size: 15 residues. Here the CDR3 DNA reads TGTGCCAGCAGCTTACATCCGGGCCTCGTGGATGAGCAGTTCTTC. Translation gives CASSLHPGLVDEQFF.

This clonotype turned up a few times. The CDR3 DNA sequence: TGTGCCAGCAGGGGACTAGGGCAAGAGACCCAGTACTTC. It specifies CASRGLGQETQYF. The chain carries TRBV6-1 and TRBJ2-5, with 8 nucleotides matching TRBD2. V shed 6 bases, J shed 2 bases, and the junction held 2 bases outside the gene matches. CDR3 length equals 13 residues. From germline, CDR1 is MNHNS and CDR2 SASEGT.

The chain has TRBV2 and TRBJ2-3, with 7 nucleotides matching TRBD2. Germline lookup yields CDR1 SNHLY and CDR2 FYNNEI. The CDR3 runs 14 residues. Trimming cost V 5 bases and J 2 bases; bases outside gene matches: 4. CDR3 nucleotides: TGTGCCAGCAGTAGAGGGACTATCACAGATACGCAGTATTTT. It yields the protein CASSRGTITDTQYF.

A few counts support this clonotype. The chain has TRBV12-3 or TRBV12-4 and TRBJ1-1; a weak D match, TRBD1 (6 bases). The V gene lost 5 bases and the J gene lost 10 bases, with 8 bases spanning the gap. This CDR3 region has 10 residues. For the CDR3, the DNA is TGTGCCAGCAGTGGGGGGCGAGCTTTCTTT. This sequence encodes CASSGGRAFF.

This clonotype was counted only a few times. V and J are TRBV7-6 and TRBJ2-7; D possibly corresponds to TRBD2 (6 bases). CDR3 length: 14 residues. The V end was cut by 1 base, the J end by 1 base, with 8 bases between. CDR1 and CDR2 from the germline V gene are SGHVS and FNYEAQ. The CDR3 DNA is TGTGCCAGCAGCTTAGTTGCGGGATCCTACGAGCAGTACTTC. Translation gives CASSLVAGSYEQYF. Based on the CDR3 plus reference TRBV7-6 and TRBJ2-7, the full variable domain is GAGVSQSPRYKVTKRGQDVALRCDPISGHVSLYWYRQALGQGPEFLTYFNYEAQQDKSGLPNDRFSAERPEGSISTLTIQRTEQRDSAMYRCASSLVAGSYEQYFGPGTRLTVT.

The chain joins TRBV7-8 to TRBJ2-3; D is ambiguous. V lost 1 base to trimming and J lost 1 base, with 9 bases between them. Germline V gene data show CDR1 as SGHVS and CDR2 as FQNEAQ. The CDR3 sequence is 15 residues long. CDR3 sequence reads: CASSLGWPGTDTQYF. As DNA, the CDR3 is TGTGCCAGCAGCTTAGGATGGCCAGGCACAGATACGCAGTATTTT.

The chain is built from TRBV27 and TRBJ2-5; TRBD1 agrees at 10 bases. V was pared by 5 bases and J by 4 bases, with 7 bases of the junction left unmatched. The CDR3 loop spans 15 amino acids. The germline V gene encodes CDR1 MNHEY and CDR2 SMNVEV (reference sequence). Here the CDR3 DNA reads TGTGCCAGCAGTACCGGACAGGGGGGTGGAGAGACCCAGTACTTC. It is translated as CASSTGQGGGETQYF.

The chain carries TRBV19 and TRBJ2-1; D gene ambiguous. This CDR3 contains 15 residues. Trimming left V 2 bases short and J 4 bases short, with 12 bases between. Germline assignment: CDR1 LNHDA and CDR2 SQIVND (reference sequence). The CDR3 region has the DNA TGTGCCAGTAGTATACGGCAGGACCATTACAATGAGCAGTTCTTC. Translated, it gives CASSIRQDHYNEQFF.

This clonotype was found a few times. V is TRBV30 and J is TRBJ1-1; D unclear. The CDR3 loop spans 14 amino acids. V lost 4 bases, J lost 4 bases, and 16 bases lay in between. Germline V CDR1 and CDR2: GTSNPN, SVGIG (reference sequence). CDR3: CAWNSRGDATEAFF. The CDR3 DNA follows: TGTGCCTGGAATAGCCGAGGCGACGCCACTGAAGCTTTCTTT.